These 4 T cell receptor beta chains were sequenced from one sample in a study of blood T cell repertoires in COVID-19. Sequencing was performed with immunoSEQ multiplex PCR; in TCRdb, only in-frame clones are kept and a portion is missing. The sample carries roughly 86,000 clones, approximately 85% recorded once. The sample comprised peripheral blood. The receptor source for this set is a woman at least 80 years old with COVID-19, enrolled during active disease.

V is TRBV5-1 and J is TRBJ2-7; D ambiguous. The V gene lost 4 bases and the J gene lost 2 bases, with 7 bases spanning the gap. The CDR3 extends over 12 amino acids. Looked up from germline, CDR1 is SGHRS and CDR2 is YFSETQ. The DNA of the CDR3 is TGCGCCAGCAGCCCAGATACCTACGAGCAGTACTTC. It translates to CASSPDTYEQYF.

This chain joins TRBV4-3 and TRBJ2-7, with D uncertain. This CDR3 is built from 15 residues. Germline assignment: CDR1 LGHNA and CDR2 YSLEER. V was cut by 3 bases and J by 2 bases, with 14 bases left in between. CDR3 coding DNA: TGCGCCAGCAGCCAGGGCCAGTCGCCAACCTACGAGCAGTACTTC. Translation gives CASSQGQSPTYEQYF.

The chain is built from TRBV11-2 and TRBJ2-1; 9 bases are shared with TRBD1. J gave up 2 bases and V 4 bases, and 9 bases lay outside the gene matches. Germline-derived CDR1 and CDR2 are SGHAT and FQNNGV. The CDR3 contains 17 residues. CDR3 in amino acids: CASSSDRGLPTYNEQFF. CDR3 bases: TGTGCCAGCAGCTCTGACAGGGGGTTACCGACCTACAATGAGCAGTTCTTC.

Only a few counts were recorded for this clone. The chain is built from TRBV11-2 and TRBJ1-2, with 7 bases aligning to TRBD1. Germline CDR1 and CDR2: SGHAT and FQNNGV. The CDR3 consists of 15 residues. Losses at the gene ends were 5 bases for V and 4 bases for J; bases not matched to a gene: 10. CDR3 nucleotide sequence: TGTGCCAGCAGCCTTAGGGACAGACTGATCTATGGCTACACCTTC. It translates to CASSLRDRLIYGYTF.